These T cell receptor beta chains were read from a single sample in a study of blood T cell repertoires in COVID-19. Repertoires were generated with immunoSEQ multiplex PCR, while TCRdb's copy carries only in-frame clones and drops some. The table shows some 78,000 clones, with 65% to 85% occurring only once. The sequenced sample was peripheral blood. These receptors were collected from a man in his sixties with active or convalescent COVID-19. Each CDR3 is given with its conserved first and last residue. A D gene is named only where the DNA matches it firmly. Size is stated for part of the rows, as once, few or many counts, or as a class when the clone is expanded.

TRBJ2-7 . . TRBV9 CASSVGRISGEQYF TGTGCCAGCAGCGTCGGACGAATAAGCGGCGAGCAGTACTTC
TRBJ1-2 . TRBD1 TRBV25-1 CASSEGQGVFGYGYTF TGTGCCAGCAGTGAGGGACAGGGGGTCTTTGGCTATGGCTACACCTTC
TRBJ1-6 . . TRBV11-1 CASSLVPQSPLHF TGTGCCAGCAGCTTAGTTCCGCAGTCACCCCTCCACTTT
TRBJ2-2 . TRBD1 TRBV19 CASRVQGDTGELFF TGTGCCAGTAGAGTACAGGGGGACACCGGGGAGCTGTTTTTT
TRBJ1-1 . . TRBV7-9 CASGPTGNTEAFF TGTGCCAGCGGGCCCACAGGGAACACTGAAGCTTTCTTT
TRBJ1-3 . . TRBV9 CASSVLSSGNTIYF TGTGCCAGCAGCGTATTGAGCTCTGGAAACACCATATATTTT
TRBJ2-2 . . TRBV29-1 CSVVNGGELFF TGCAGCGTTGTCAACGGCGGGGAGCTGTTTTTT
TRBJ2-3 . . TRBV5-4 CASSSDSGGRDTQYF TGTGCCAGCAGCTCGGACTCGGGCGGCAGAGATACGCAGTATTTT
TRBJ1-1 once TRBD1 TRBV18 CASSPRGLGDTEAFF TGTGCCAGCTCCCCCAGGGGGCTGGGTGACACTGAAGCTTTCTTT
TRBJ2-5 once . TRBV7-6 CASSLGRGRGETQYF TGTGCCAGCAGCTTAGGGCGCGGTCGGGGAGAGACCCAGTACTTC
TRBJ2-1 . TRBD1 TRBV10-3 CAISNQIGQGNVGEQFF TGTGCCATCAGCAACCAGATAGGACAGGGAAATGTGGGTGAGCAGTTCTTC
TRBJ1-6 . . TRBV27 CASRDGGASYNSPLHF TGTGCCAGCAGGGATGGGGGGGCCTCCTATAATTCACCCCTCCACTTT
TRBJ1-5 few . TRBV5-6 CASSLAASTPDQPQHF TGTGCCAGCAGCTTGGCCGCGTCGACACCCGATCAGCCCCAGCATTTT
TRBJ2-2 . . TRBV29-1 CSVETAWNTGELFF TGCAGCGTTGAGACTGCCTGGAACACCGGGGAGCTGTTTTTT
TRBJ2-2 . . TRBV6-2/TRBV6-3 CASSYSTPRQVGELFF TGTGCCAGCAGTTACTCGACGCCTCGGCAGGTCGGGGAGCTGTTTTTT
TRBJ1-4 few . TRBV12-5 CASGLVRWCRVSEKLFF TGTGCTAGTGGTTTGGTACGGTGGTGCAGGGTAAGTGAAAAACTGTTTTTT
TRBJ1-6 . . TRBV6-2/TRBV6-3 CASSRGAVRSPLHF TGTGCCAGCAGTCGGGGGGCTGTAAGGTCACCCCTCCACTTT
TRBJ1-5 once . TRBV19 CASSRDQGNQPQHF TGTGCCAGTAGTCGAGACCAGGGGAATCAGCCCCAGCATTTT
TRBJ1-2 . . TRBV18 CASSPLRDYGYTF TGTGCCAGCTCACCACTCCGGGACTATGGCTACACCTTC
TRBJ2-5 once . TRBV2 CASIPDWQETQYF TGTGCCAGCATCCCAGACTGGCAAGAGACCCAGTACTTC
TRBJ1-6 . TRBD1 TRBV6-1 CASSDRGSYNSPLHF TGTGCCAGCAGCGACAGGGGGTCCTATAATTCACCCCTCCACTTT
TRBJ1-2 once TRBD1 TRBV10-3 CAISESDRGNYGYTF TGTGCCATCAGTGAGTCCGACAGGGGGAACTATGGCTACACCTTC
TRBJ2-7 . . TRBV9 CASSVGGNSYEQYF TGTGCCAGCAGCGTAGGAGGGAACTCCTACGAGCAGTACTTC
TRBJ1-5 . . TRBV11-2 CASSSRGDRQPQHF TGTGCCAGCAGTTCTCGGGGGGACCGTCAGCCCCAGCATTTT
TRBJ1-4 . TRBD1 TRBV7-8 CASSRTGAGEKLFF TGTGCCAGCAGCCGGACAGGGGCTGGTGAAAAACTGTTTTTT
TRBJ1-6 . . TRBV9 CASSVLADSPLHF TGTGCCAGCAGCGTGTTAGCGGATTCACCCCTCCACTTT
TRBJ2-3 . . TRBV30 CAWTSWETDTQYF TGTGCCTGGACCTCGTGGGAGACAGATACGCAGTATTTT
TRBJ2-7 . TRBD1 TRBV11-1 CASSPRDRGVYEQYF TGTGCCAGCAGCCCCCGGGACAGGGGAGTCTACGAGCAGTACTTC
TRBJ1-1 . TRBD1 TRBV5-6 CASSPQDRGGTEAFF TGTGCCAGCAGCCCCCAGGACAGGGGAGGGACTGAAGCTTTCTTT
TRBJ1-1 . . TRBV18 CASSRDISPEAFF TGTGCCAGCTCACGAGACATAAGCCCTGAAGCTTTCTTT
TRBJ2-4 few TRBD1 TRBV5-5 CATSQGAAKNIQYF TGTGCCACCTCCCAGGGGGCAGCCAAAAACATTCAGTACTTC
TRBJ2-1 . TRBD2 TRBV5-4 CASSLGTLAGPHNEQFF TGTGCCAGCAGCTTGGGAACCCTAGCGGGGCCCCACAATGAGCAGTTCTTC
TRBJ2-7 . TRBD1 TRBV6-5 CASSWTGGYEQYF TGTGCCAGCAGTTGGACAGGGGGCTACGAGCAGTACTTC
TRBJ1-5 . . TRBV7-2 CASSLGAGGNQPQHF TGTGCCAGCAGCTTAGGGGCGGGGGGCAATCAGCCCCAGCATTTT
TRBJ2-2 . TRBD2 TRBV7-9 CASRPPRGGAGTGELFF TGTGCCAGCAGACCTCCTCGCGGGGGGGCCGGAACCGGGGAGCTGTTTTTT
TRBJ2-1 . TRBD2 TRBV10-3 CAITSGPIYNEQFF TGTGCCATTACTAGCGGGCCTATTTACAATGAGCAGTTCTTC
TRBJ2-3 . TRBD2 TRBV14 CASSQAAGVRTDTQYF TGTGCCAGCAGCCAAGCAGCGGGAGTACGCACAGATACGCAGTATTTT
TRBJ1-1 once . TRBV25-1 CASSPSRGVFAHVAFF TGTGCCAGCAGTCCGTCCCGGGGGGTATTTGCCCATGTTGCTTTCTTT
TRBJ1-2 . TRBD1 TRBV10-3 CAISATDRAPYGYTF TGTGCCATCAGTGCGACGGACAGGGCCCCCTATGGCTACACCTTC
TRBJ2-5 . TRBD1 TRBV7-2 CASSKWTGGGETQYF TGTGCCAGCAGCAAATGGACAGGGGGCGGAGAGACCCAGTACTTC
TRBJ1-1 . TRBD1 TRBV6-2/TRBV6-3 CASSSTGTEAFF TGTGCCAGCAGCTCGACAGGGACTGAAGCTTTCTTT
TRBJ1-3 . TRBD1 TRBV7-9 CASSFAGTAFFSGNTIYF TGTGCCAGCAGCTTTGCCGGGACAGCCTTTTTCTCTGGAAACACCATATATTTT